This entry lists 11 T cell receptor beta chains sequenced from one sample in a study of prognosis after radiotherapy for stage I lung cancer. The genomic DNA TCR beta CDR3 region underwent two rounds of multiplex PCR. Primers targeting each individual TRBV and TRBJ gene were applied in first-round PCR. In TCRdb, the multiplex PCR reads were re-called with MiXCR into one record per CDR3 protein. Here the sample spans over 15,000 distinct CDR3 sequences, around two fifths being singletons. The source was PBMCs, collected before or after stereotactic body radiation therapy (not recorded which). These receptors came from a donor over 45 with non-small cell lung cancer.

This chain connects TRBV6-9 to TRBJ1-2; tentative D call: TRBD1 (5 bases). V was pared by 4 bases and J by 6 bases, with 9 bases between. Germline V gene data show CDR1 as MNHGY and CDR2 as SVAAGI. There are 12 residues in the CDR3. CDR3 protein: CASSWDGDGYTF. The DNA of the CDR3 is TGTGCCAGCAGTTGGGACGGGGATGGCTACACCTTC.

A word on this clonotype: It differs at one base from a far larger clone, so likely a read error. The chain uses TRBV6-4 and TRBJ2-1; TRBD1 or TRBD2 may be the D gene (5 bases each). The V gene's germline CDR1 is MRHNA and CDR2 SNTAGT. The CDR3 runs to 13 residues. With 5 bases removed from V and 6 bases from J, the gap between germline ends came to 11 bases. This CDR3 reads CASSLGRCNEQFF. CDR3 DNA: TGTGCCAGCAGTTTGGGACGGTGCAATGAGCAGTTCTTC.

CDR3 loop: CASSLPGGNGAYGYTF. CDR3 DNA: TGTGCCAGCAGTTTACCAGGGGGGAACGGAGCCTATGGCTACACCTTC. The chain links TRBV28 to TRBJ1-2, with TRBD1 matching over 7 bases. Germline values: CDR1 MDHEN, CDR2 SYDVKM. CDR3 length: 16 amino acids. After removal of 2 bases from V and 4 bases from J, the junction contained 10 bases not matched to a gene.

This clonotype was recorded many times. Written as DNA, the CDR3 is TGCGCCAGCAGCTTGGATACCGGGAGGACTGAAGCTTTCTTT. Its translation: CASSLDTGRTEAFF. The chain joins TRBV5-1 to TRBJ1-1, with unresolved D. CDR1 is SGHRS and CDR2 is YFSETQ in the germline V gene. The length of the CDR3 is 14 residues. Trimming left V 0 bases short and J 5 bases short, with 11 bases between. Variable domain in full (rest from reference TRBV5-1 and TRBJ1-1): KAGVTQTPRYLIKTRGQQVTLSCSPISGHRSVSWYQQTPGQGLQFLFEYFSETQRNKGNFPGRFSGRQFSNSRSEMNVSTLELGDSALYLCASSLDTGRTEAFFGQGTRLTVV.

This clonotype was found many times. The chain links TRBV27 to TRBJ1-1; D might be TRBD1 (6 bases). The CDR3 has 14 residues. Per the germline V gene, CDR1 is MNHEY and CDR2 is SMNVEV (reference sequence). V was pared by 8 bases and J by 1 base, with 14 bases between. The CDR3 loop reads CASGLQGWNTEAFF. CDR3 nucleotides: TGTGCCAGCGGACTACAGGGATGGAACACTGAAGCTTTCTTT.

This clonotype was seen only once. V and J are TRBV28 and TRBJ1-5; D not certain. Germline CDR1 and CDR2: MDHEN and SYDVKM. The CDR3 spans 13 residues. Trimming shortened V by 5 bases and J by 16 bases, and 21 bases separated the two germline ends. This CDR3 is CASSPDSNQPHHF. The CDR3 DNA follows: TGTGCCAGCAGTCCTGATAGCAATCAGCCTCATCATTTT.

As concerns this clonotype: The likely explanation is a read error, given a far larger clone one base away. The gene calls are TRBV6-9 and TRBJ1-6; no reliable D call. The germline gives CDR1 MNHGY, CDR2 SVAAGI. The CDR3 loop spans 12 amino acids. The ends were cut back, 4 bases at V and 6 bases at J, with 4 bases in the middle. The DNA of the CDR3 is TGTGCCAGCAGTTTGGCTAATTCACCCCTCCACTTT. This sequence encodes CASSLANSPLHF.

This clonotype was seen many times. The genes are TRBV29-1 and TRBJ1-4; tentatively, D is TRBD1 (5 bases). Trimming removed 6 bases from V and 11 bases from J, with 13 bases in between. CDR1 SQVTM and CDR2 ANQGSEA come from the germline V gene. The CDR3 has 11 residues. CDR3 in DNA: TGCAGCGTCGAGCAGGGTGGGAAACTGTTTTTT. This sequence encodes CSVEQGGKLFF.

This clonotype occurred many times. The chain couples TRBV18 to TRBJ2-5; D not certain. Per germline, CDR1 KGHSH and CDR2 LQKENI. V lost 6 bases and J 5 bases, leaving 10 bases between the germline ends. This CDR3 is built from 12 residues. Written as DNA, the CDR3 is TGTGCCAGCTCCGCGCCCATGGAGACCCAGTACTTC. Amino acids: CASSAPMETQYF.

The chain links TRBV6-2 or TRBV6-3 to TRBJ2-3; TRBD2 is a possible D gene (6 bases). Germline V gene lookup returns CDR1 MNHEY and CDR2 SVGEGT. The V end lost 2 bases, the J end lost 1 base, and 10 bases lay between the germline ends. This CDR3 has 15 residues. The CDR3 sequence is CASSYDGGGTDTQYF. The CDR3 region has the DNA TGTGCCAGCAGTTACGACGGAGGGGGCACAGATACGCAGTATTTT.

Regarding this clonotype: Its ends do not fully match the called genes, so a read error is possible. The chain uses TRBV11-2 and TRBJ2-7; TRBD1 agrees at 10 bases. This CDR3 contains 15 residues. The germline V gene encodes CDR1 SGHAT and CDR2 FQNNGV. This CDR3 is CASSLWDRGSYDQYF. CDR3 DNA sequence: TGTGCCAGCAGCCTTTGGGACAGGGGCTCCTACGATCAGTACTTC.